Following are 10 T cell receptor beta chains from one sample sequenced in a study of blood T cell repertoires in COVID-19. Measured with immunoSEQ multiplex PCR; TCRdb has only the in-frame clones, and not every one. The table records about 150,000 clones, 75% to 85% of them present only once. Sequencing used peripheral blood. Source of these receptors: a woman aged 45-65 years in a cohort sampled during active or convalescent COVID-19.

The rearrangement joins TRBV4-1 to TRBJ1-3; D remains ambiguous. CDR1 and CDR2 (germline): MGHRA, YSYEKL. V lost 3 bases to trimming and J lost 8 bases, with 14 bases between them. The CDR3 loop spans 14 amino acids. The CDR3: CASSHDTGWDTIYF. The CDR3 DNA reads TGCGCCAGCAGCCACGACACCGGCTGGGACACCATATATTTT.

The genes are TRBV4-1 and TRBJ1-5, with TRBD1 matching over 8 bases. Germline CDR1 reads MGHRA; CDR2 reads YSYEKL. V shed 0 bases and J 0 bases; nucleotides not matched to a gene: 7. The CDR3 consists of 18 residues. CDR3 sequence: CASSQDRTGTSSNQPQHF. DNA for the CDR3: TGCGCCAGCAGCCAAGATAGGACAGGGACCTCTAGCAATCAGCCCCAGCATTTT.

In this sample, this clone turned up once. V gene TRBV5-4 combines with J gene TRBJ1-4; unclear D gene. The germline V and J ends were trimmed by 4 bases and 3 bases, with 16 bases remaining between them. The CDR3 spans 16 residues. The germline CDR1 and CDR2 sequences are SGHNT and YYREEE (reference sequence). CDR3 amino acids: CASSESPRVPNEKLFF. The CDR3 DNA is TGTGCCAGCAGCGAGTCCCCCCGGGTTCCTAATGAAAAACTGTTTTTT.

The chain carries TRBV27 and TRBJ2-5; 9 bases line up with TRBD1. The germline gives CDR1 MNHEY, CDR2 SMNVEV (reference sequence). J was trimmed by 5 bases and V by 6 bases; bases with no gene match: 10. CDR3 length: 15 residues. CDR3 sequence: CASRPAGQGPETQYF. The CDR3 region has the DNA TGTGCCAGCAGGCCAGCTGGACAGGGGCCGGAGACCCAGTACTTC.

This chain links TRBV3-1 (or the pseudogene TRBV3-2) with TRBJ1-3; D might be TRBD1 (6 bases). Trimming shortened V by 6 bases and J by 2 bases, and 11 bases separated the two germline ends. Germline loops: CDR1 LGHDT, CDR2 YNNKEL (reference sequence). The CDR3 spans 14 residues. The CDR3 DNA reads TGTGCCAGCAGACAGGGAGTAGCTGGAAACACCATATATTTT. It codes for CASRQGVAGNTIYF.

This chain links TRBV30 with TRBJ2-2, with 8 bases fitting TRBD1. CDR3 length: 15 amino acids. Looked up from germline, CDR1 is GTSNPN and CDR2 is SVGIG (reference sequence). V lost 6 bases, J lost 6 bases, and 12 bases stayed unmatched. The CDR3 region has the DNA TGTGCCTGTCATCAGGGGGCAGGAAGAGCCGGGGAGCTGTTTTTT. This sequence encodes CACHQGAGRAGELFF.

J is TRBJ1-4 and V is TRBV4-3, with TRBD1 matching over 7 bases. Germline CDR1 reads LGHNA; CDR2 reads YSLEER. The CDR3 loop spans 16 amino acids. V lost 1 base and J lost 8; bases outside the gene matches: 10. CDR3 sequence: CASSQGGGQTGEKLFF. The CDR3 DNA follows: TGCGCCAGCAGCCAAGGTGGGGGACAGACGGGGGAAAAACTGTTTTTT.

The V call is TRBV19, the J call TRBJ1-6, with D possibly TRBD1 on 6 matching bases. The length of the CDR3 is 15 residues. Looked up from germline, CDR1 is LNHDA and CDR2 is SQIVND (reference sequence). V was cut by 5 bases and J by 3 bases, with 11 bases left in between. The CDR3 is CASSVGANYNSPLHF. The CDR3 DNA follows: TGTGCCAGTAGTGTGGGGGCGAACTATAATTCACCCCTCCACTTT.

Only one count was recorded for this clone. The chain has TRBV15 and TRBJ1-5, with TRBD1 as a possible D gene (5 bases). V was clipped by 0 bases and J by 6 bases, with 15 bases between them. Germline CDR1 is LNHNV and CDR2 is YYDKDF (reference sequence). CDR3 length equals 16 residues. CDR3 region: CATSRDSGVQGQPQHF. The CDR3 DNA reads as TGTGCCACCAGCAGAGATTCAGGCGTCCAGGGTCAGCCCCAGCATTTT.

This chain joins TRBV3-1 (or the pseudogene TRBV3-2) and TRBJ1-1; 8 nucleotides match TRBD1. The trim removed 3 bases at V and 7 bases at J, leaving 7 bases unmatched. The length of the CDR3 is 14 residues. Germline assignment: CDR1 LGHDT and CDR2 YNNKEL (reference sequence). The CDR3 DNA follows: TGTGCCAGCAGCCACCTGGCAGGGGGCCGTGAAGCTTTCTTT. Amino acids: CASSHLAGGREAFF.